The 11 T cell receptor beta chains below come from one sample, sequenced in a study of blood T cell repertoires in COVID-19. Libraries were prepared by immunoSEQ multiplex PCR; TCRdb keeps only in-frame clonotypes and omits some of them. The sample has over 450,000 clones; roughly 91% are singletons. The specimen was peripheral blood. Source of these receptors: a woman in her forties or fifties with COVID-19, enrolled during active disease.

The gene calls are TRBV12-3 or TRBV12-4 and TRBJ2-7, with D perhaps matching TRBD2 (6 bases). The CDR3 loop spans 13 amino acids. V was pared by 5 bases and J by 6 bases, with 14 bases between. CDR3 nucleotide sequence: TGTGCCAGCAGTCTCGGGACTGCGGTCGAGCAGTACTTC. Amino acids: CASSLGTAVEQYF.

This rearrangement joins TRBV11-2 to TRBJ1-1; D not certain. Germline V gene sequence: CDR1 SGHAT, CDR2 FQNNGV. CDR3 size: 13 residues. The V end lost 3 bases, the J end lost 4 bases, and 9 bases lay between the germline ends. DNA for the CDR3: TGTGCCAGCAGCTTGACACTGAGCACTGAAGCTTTCTTT. Translation: CASSLTLSTEAFF. The entire variable domain, with the rest obtained from reference TRBV11-2 and TRBJ1-1, is as follows: EAGVAQSPRYKIIEKRQSVAFWCNPISGHATLYWYQQILGQGPKLLIQFQNNGVVDDSQLPKDRFSAERLKGVDSTLKIQPAKLEDSAVYLCASSLTLSTEAFFGQGTRLTVV.

V usage is TRBV6-5 and J usage is TRBJ1-1; maybe TRBD1 (5 bases). Germline-derived CDR1 and CDR2 are MNHEY and SVGAGI. V was clipped by 2 bases and J by 4 bases, with 17 bases between them. The CDR3 contains 16 residues. CDR3 sequence: CASSYHSRTPSTEAFF. Here the CDR3 DNA reads TGTGCCAGCAGTTACCACTCTAGGACACCCAGCACTGAAGCTTTCTTT.

This chain uses TRBV11-2 with TRBJ2-7, with D possibly TRBD1 on 7 matching bases. The V end lost 5 bases, the J end lost 6 bases, and 20 bases lay between the germline ends. CDR3 length: 15 residues. CDR1 and CDR2 from the germline V gene are SGHAT and FQNNGV. The chain's CDR3 is CASSRKGRGDIEQYF. In nucleotides, the CDR3 is TGTGCCAGCAGCCGAAAGGGCAGGGGGGACATCGAGCAGTACTTC. Full variable domain (remainder filled in from reference TRBV11-2 and TRBJ2-7): EAGVAQSPRYKIIEKRQSVAFWCNPISGHATLYWYQQILGQGPKLLIQFQNNGVVDDSQLPKDRFSAERLKGVDSTLKIQPAKLEDSAVYLCASSRKGRGDIEQYFGPGTRLTVT.

This chain links TRBV6-5 with TRBJ1-2; D remains ambiguous. The length of the CDR3 is 13 residues. Between the trimmed V and J ends, which lost 6 bases and 0 bases, there was a span of 8 bases. The germline gives CDR1 MNHEY, CDR2 SVGAGI. CDR3 nucleotide sequence: TGTGCCAGCAGGGCAGACACTAACTATGGCTACACCTTC. This codes for CASRADTNYGYTF.

J is TRBJ2-7 and V is TRBV6-2 or TRBV6-3; TRBD1 might be the D (6 bases). With 5 bases removed from V and 6 bases from J, the gap between germline ends came to 11 bases. The CDR3 length is 12 residues. Germline values: CDR1 MNHEY, CDR2 SVGEGT. CDR3 DNA: TGTGCCAGCAGTCGGACAGCTCGCGAGCAGTACTTC. It is translated as CASSRTAREQYF.

The rearrangement joins TRBV27 to TRBJ1-5; D is ambiguous. The V end was cut by 6 bases, the J end by 4 bases, with 13 bases between. Germline V gene sequence: CDR1 MNHEY, CDR2 SMNVEV (reference sequence). This CDR3 spans 14 amino acids. This CDR3 reads CASSRRNGNQPQHF. CDR3 nucleotide sequence: TGTGCCAGCAGCCGCCGTAACGGGAATCAGCCCCAGCATTTT.

In its sample, this clone was seen once. The CDR3 coding sequence is TGTGCCTGGACGACAGGACCCTATGGCTACACCTTC. Translated: CAWTTGPYGYTF. The chain has TRBV30 and TRBJ1-2; perhaps TRBD1 as D (6 bases). Germline V gives CDR1 GTSNPN, CDR2 SVGIG (reference sequence). This CDR3 is built from 12 residues. Trimming pared 4 bases from V and 4 bases from J, leaving 10 bases between.

The CDR3 reads CASSQGGRGSNQPQHF. The CDR3 bases are TGTGCCAGCAGCCAAGGGGGCAGGGGGTCCAATCAGCCCCAGCATTTT. The V and J genes are TRBV3-1 (or the pseudogene TRBV3-2) and TRBJ1-5, with 7 bases that match TRBD1. From germline, CDR1 is LGHDT and CDR2 YNNKEL (reference sequence). This CDR3 is 16 amino acids long. V shed 1 base and J 3 bases; nucleotides not matched to a gene: 6.

The rearrangement uses TRBV11-3 and TRBJ2-1; 9 nucleotides align to TRBD2. Trimming cost V 5 bases and J 5 bases; bases outside gene matches: 7. Per the germline V gene, CDR1 is SGHNT and CDR2 is YENEEA. The CDR3 is 15 amino acids. The DNA for the CDR3 is TGTGCCAGCAGCCTTTGGACTAGCGATCACAATGAGCAGTTCTTC. This gives the protein CASSLWTSDHNEQFF.

V gene TRBV4-2 combines with J gene TRBJ2-3; TRBD2 agrees at 8 bases. The ends lost 0 bases at V and 2 bases at J; junction bases unmatched: 10. The CDR3 sequence is 18 residues long. Germline V gene lookup returns CDR1 LGHNA and CDR2 YNFKEQ. The chain's CDR3 is CASSQERGRGDLTDTQYF. The CDR3 nucleotides read TGTGCCAGCAGCCAAGAACGGGGGCGGGGGGACCTCACAGATACGCAGTATTTT.